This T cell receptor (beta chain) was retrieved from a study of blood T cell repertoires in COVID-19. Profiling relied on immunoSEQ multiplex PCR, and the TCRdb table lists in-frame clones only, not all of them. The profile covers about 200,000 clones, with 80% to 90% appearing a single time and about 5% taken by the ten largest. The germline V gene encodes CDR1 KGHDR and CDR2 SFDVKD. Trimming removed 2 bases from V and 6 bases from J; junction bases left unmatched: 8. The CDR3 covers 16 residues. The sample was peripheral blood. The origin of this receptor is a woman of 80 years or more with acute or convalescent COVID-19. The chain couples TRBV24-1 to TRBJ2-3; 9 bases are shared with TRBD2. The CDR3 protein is CATSDSTSGGGDTQYF. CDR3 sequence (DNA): TGTGCCACCAGTGATTCGACTAGCGGTGGGGGGGATACGCAGTATTTT.